One sample yielded the 14 T cell receptor beta chains listed below, sequenced in a study of cytomegalovirus exposure and HLA in healthy donors. Amplification used 60 Vbeta primers and 13 Jbeta primers. Here immunoSEQ multiplex PCR was the method, and the copy in TCRdb shows in-frame clones only, minus some. The table includes 140,000 to 150,000 clones, 65% to 80% detected once. Sample: PBMCs. These receptors originate from a man under 40 in good health and CMV-seronegative.

CDR3 sequence reads: CASSPTGTPQYF. The DNA of the CDR3 is TGTGCCAGCAGCCCGACCGGGACACCGCAGTACTTC. J is TRBJ2-7 and V is TRBV7-9, with D possibly TRBD1 on 6 matching bases. V lost 5 bases and J 9 bases, leaving 14 bases between the germline ends. CDR1 and CDR2 (germline): SEHNR, FQNEAQ (reference sequence). The CDR3 loop spans 12 amino acids.

Concerning this clone itself: Other nucleotide sequences from this sample produce the same CDR3. V gene TRBV27 combines with J gene TRBJ1-2, with D maybe TRBD1 (6 bases). The V end was cut by 3 bases, the J end by 6 bases, with 8 bases between. The germline CDR1 and CDR2 sequences are MNHEY and SMNVEV (reference sequence). The CDR3 extends over 12 amino acids. The CDR3 region has the DNA TGTGCCAGCAGTTTTTCAGGGGATGGCTACACCTTC. This gives the protein CASSFSGDGYTF.

This clone was seen a handful of times. The chain joins TRBV5-1 to TRBJ1-3; the D gene is possibly TRBD1 (6 bases). The V gene lost 8 bases and the J gene lost 0 bases, with 12 bases spanning the gap. This CDR3 comprises 14 residues. CDR1 and CDR2 from the germline V gene are SGHRS and YFSETQ. CDR3 sequence: CASSGQTSGNTIYF. CDR3 DNA: TGCGCCAGTAGCGGACAGACCTCTGGAAACACCATATATTTT.

This chain connects TRBV9 to TRBJ1-1; a possible D gene is TRBD1 (5 bases). Germline V CDR1 and CDR2: SGDLS, YYNGEE. Trimming left V 0 bases short and J 5 bases short, with 11 bases between. The CDR3 loop spans 14 amino acids. CDR3 sequence: CASSVAGRETEAFF. For the CDR3, the DNA is TGTGCCAGCAGCGTAGCAGGGAGGGAAACTGAAGCTTTCTTT.

V gene TRBV7-3 combines with J gene TRBJ1-2; D may be TRBD1 (5 bases). CDR3 length: 15 amino acids. Looked up from germline, CDR1 is SGHTA and CDR2 is FQGTGA. Trimming stripped 2 bases from V and 5 bases from J, with 15 bases between. CDR3 sequence reads: CASSLGAGGSYGYTF. The CDR3 DNA sequence: TGTGCCAGCAGCTTAGGGGCCGGTGGATCTTATGGCTACACCTTC.

The chain combines TRBV28 with TRBJ2-2, with 11 bases matching TRBD1. Germline CDR1 reads MDHEN; CDR2 reads SYDVKM. This CDR3 is built from 16 residues. J gave up 4 bases and V 6 bases, and 7 bases lay outside the gene matches. CDR3 sequence reads: CASSQTGTGGTGELFF. The CDR3 DNA reads TGTGCCAGCAGCCAGACCGGGACAGGGGGCACCGGGGAGCTGTTTTTT.

The V and J genes are TRBV7-8 and TRBJ1-5; 9 bases are shared with TRBD1. The CDR3 has 21 residues. Per germline, CDR1 SGHVS and CDR2 FQNEAQ. V lost 4 bases to trimming and J lost 2 bases; unmatched junction nucleotides: 21. This CDR3 reads CASSSDILRALGQGRNQPQHF. CDR3 sequence (DNA): TGTGCCAGCAGCTCAGACATACTCCGGGCTTTGGGACAGGGTCGCAATCAGCCCCAGCATTTT.

A note on this clone: Its ends do not fully match the called genes, so a read error is possible. This chain links TRBV11-1 with TRBJ2-6; possibly TRBD1 for D (5 bases). The CDR3 has 15 residues. Germline CDR1 reads SGHAT; CDR2 reads FQDESV (reference sequence). CDR3 bases: TGTGCCAGCAGCTTAGACGGATATGGGGCCAACGGCCTGACTTTC. Translation gives CASSLDGYGANGLTF.

This clone was counted between two and nine times. The chain links TRBV28 to TRBJ1-2; TRBD1 matches 7 bases. The CDR3 has 15 amino acids. The germline V gene encodes CDR1 MDHEN and CDR2 SYDVKM. With V trimmed by 3 bases and J by 4 bases, 8 bases remained unmatched. CDR3 protein: CASSFRDRPAYGYTF. The CDR3 DNA sequence: TGTGCCAGCAGTTTCCGGGACAGACCTGCCTATGGCTACACCTTC.

The rearrangement uses TRBV7-8 and TRBJ2-3, with 7 bases matching TRBD2. Germline V gene lookup returns CDR1 SGHVS and CDR2 FQNEAQ. The CDR3 extends over 16 amino acids. V shed 2 bases, J shed 5 bases, and the junction held 10 bases outside the gene matches. CDR3 DNA: TGTGCCAGCAGCTTAAGTGGGAGGGCGGGTGGAGATACGCAGTATTTT. Translating it yields CASSLSGRAGGDTQYF.

V is TRBV11-3 and J is TRBJ2-7, with no clear D. The V gene's germline CDR1 is SGHNT and CDR2 YENEEA. This CDR3 contains 12 residues. Deletions cut 5 bases from V and 3 bases from J, with 8 bases between. CDR3 amino acids: CASSGRGYEQYF. The CDR3 bases are TGTGCCAGCAGCGGCCGTGGCTACGAGCAGTACTTC.

The genes are TRBV6-5 and TRBJ1-3; a possible D gene is TRBD1 (6 bases). The CDR3 loop spans 15 amino acids. The V and J ends lost 3 bases and 0 bases respectively, with 9 bases between them. Per the germline V gene, CDR1 is MNHEY and CDR2 is SVGAGI. In DNA, the CDR3 is TGTGCCAGCAGTTATGGACAGTCCTCTGGAAACACCATATATTTT. Residues: CASSYGQSSGNTIYF.

The chain combines TRBV9 with TRBJ2-5; D not resolved. The CDR3 contains 15 residues. Trimming left V 0 bases short and J 1 base short, with 10 bases between. Per germline, CDR1 SGDLS and CDR2 YYNGEE. CDR3 amino acids: CASSVGADLQETQYF. CDR3 in DNA: TGTGCCAGCAGCGTAGGGGCAGACCTCCAAGAGACCCAGTACTTC.

This chain links TRBV11-2 with TRBJ2-3; 10 nucleotides align to TRBD2. The CDR3 extends over 16 amino acids. V shed 5 bases and J 1 base; nucleotides not matched to a gene: 6. Germline CDR1 is SGHAT and CDR2 is FQNNGV. The CDR3 loop is CASSNRTSGGTDTQYF. DNA of the CDR3: TGTGCCAGCAGCAACCGGACTAGCGGAGGCACAGATACGCAGTATTTT.